The 27 T cell receptor beta chains below come from one sample, sequenced in a study of cytomegalovirus exposure and HLA in healthy donors. Some clones are missing from TCRdb's copy, which holds only in-frame ones; the method was immunoSEQ multiplex PCR. The sample carries about 260,000 clones, roughly 87% recorded once. What was sequenced was PBMCs. The receptors were gathered from a young woman in good health and CMV-seronegative.

The chain is built from TRBV29-1 and TRBJ1-4, with D hard to call. Germline assignment: CDR1 SQVTM and CDR2 ANQGSEA. This CDR3 spans 13 amino acids. The V end was cut by 7 bases, the J end by 2 bases, with 11 bases between. The DNA of the CDR3 is TGCAGCGCCTGCGGGGAGACTAATGAAAAACTGTTTTTT. It codes for CSACGETNEKLFF.

The J gene is TRBJ2-3, the V gene TRBV25-1, with unresolved D. This CDR3 comprises 16 residues. The germline gives CDR1 MGHDK, CDR2 SYGVNS. Trimming took 0 bases from V and 0 from J, leaving 10 bases between them. CDR3 DNA: TGTGCCAGCAGTGAATATAGGTTGGGTAGCACAGATACGCAGTATTTT. This translates into CASSEYRLGSTDTQYF.

This clone was found once. This sequence joins TRBV2 and TRBJ2-1; D not resolved. Germline V gives CDR1 SNHLY, CDR2 FYNNEI. The CDR3 length is 13 residues. V lost 5 bases to trimming and J lost 5 bases, with 10 bases between them. This CDR3 reads CASSSYDNNEQFF. The DNA for the CDR3 is TGTGCCAGCAGTTCATATGACAACAATGAGCAGTTCTTC.

The rearrangement joins TRBV7-9 to TRBJ2-7; D ambiguous. The germline gives CDR1 SEHNR, CDR2 FQNEAQ (reference sequence). V was pared by 0 bases and J by 2 bases, with 11 bases between. This CDR3 region has 15 residues. CDR3 protein: CASSLAQRSTYEQYF. The CDR3, as DNA: TGTGCCAGCAGCTTAGCGCAGCGTTCAACCTACGAGCAGTACTTC. Filled out from reference TRBV7-9 and TRBJ2-7, the complete variable domain reads DTGVSQNPRHKITKRGQNVTFRCDPISEHNRLYWYRQTLGQGPEFLTYFQNEAQLEKSRLLSDRFSAERPKGSFSTLEIQRTEQGDSAMYLCASSLAQRSTYEQYFGPGTRLTVT.

The chain uses TRBV18 and TRBJ2-2; 8 bases are a match to TRBD1. The germline CDR1 and CDR2 sequences are KGHSH and LQKENI. CDR3 size: 15 residues. With V trimmed by 3 bases and J by 6 bases, 6 bases remained unmatched. This CDR3 is CASSPSGGASGELFF. CDR3 DNA sequence: TGTGCCAGCTCACCGTCAGGGGGCGCTTCCGGGGAGCTGTTTTTT.

This clone occurred a few times. This chain uses TRBV29-1 with TRBJ1-2; D gene uncertain. The CDR3 sequence is 12 residues long. The V gene's germline CDR1 is SQVTM and CDR2 ANQGSEA. The V gene lost 7 bases and the J gene lost 12 bases, with 21 bases spanning the gap. The CDR3 region is CSDHPAGIVHTF. The CDR3 DNA follows: TGCAGCGACCACCCAGCGGGTATTGTTCACACCTTC.

The V and J genes are TRBV11-2 and TRBJ1-2; D remains ambiguous. The germline gives CDR1 SGHAT, CDR2 FQNNGV. The CDR3 is made up of 13 amino acids. With 1 base removed from V and 4 bases from J, the gap between germline ends came to 7 bases. CDR3 loop: CASSLGRSYGYTF. In nucleotides, the CDR3 is TGTGCCAGCAGCTTAGGGAGGAGCTATGGCTACACCTTC.

This sequence joins TRBV28 and TRBJ2-7, with 9 bases fitting TRBD1. The CDR3 totals 17 residues. CDR1 is MDHEN and CDR2 is SYDVKM in the germline V gene. V lost 2 bases and J lost 0; bases outside the gene matches: 8. For the CDR3, the DNA is TGTGCCAGCAGTTTAAGGGGGACAGGGATGAGCTCCTACGAGCAGTACTTC. Its translation: CASSLRGTGMSSYEQYF. Variable domain in full (rest from reference TRBV28 and TRBJ2-7): DVKVTQSSRYLVKRTGEKVFLECVQDMDHENMFWYRQDPGLGLRLIYFSYDVKMKEKGDIPEGYSVSREKKERFSLILESASTNQTSMYLCASSLRGTGMSSYEQYFGPGTRLTVT.

The rearrangement joins TRBV9 to TRBJ2-7, with 10 bases that match TRBD2. In germline, CDR1 is SGDLS, CDR2 YYNGEE. The V gene end was trimmed by 1 base and the J gene end by 0 bases; junction bases not matched to a gene: 1. CDR3 size: 15 residues. The CDR3, as DNA: TGTGCCAGCAGCGTAACTAGCGGGACCTCCTACGAGCAGTACTTC. This translates into CASSVTSGTSYEQYF.

This chain uses TRBV21-1 with TRBJ2-7; the table assigns TRBD2, which was not confirmed against the DNA. TRBV21-1 is classified as a pseudogene. This CDR3 has 19 amino acids. The DNA for the CDR3 is TGTGCCAGCAGCAAAGTGTGCGCGTGGGCGGCGGGTCATTCCTACGAGCAGTACTTC. Translation gives CASSKVCAWAAGHSYEQYF.

J is TRBJ2-7 and V is TRBV7-9; a possible D gene is TRBD2 (5 bases). This CDR3 has 15 amino acids. The germline gives CDR1 SEHNR, CDR2 FQNEAQ (reference sequence). With 5 bases removed from V and 1 base from J, the gap between germline ends came to 15 bases. Here the CDR3 reads CASSPAQTGSYEQYF. The CDR3 DNA reads as TGTGCCAGCAGCCCGGCCCAAACGGGGTCCTACGAGCAGTACTTC.

As for this clone: Distinct nucleotide sequences in the sample also encode this CDR3. The gene calls are TRBV6-5 and TRBJ2-3, with unresolved D. This CDR3 contains 14 residues. V lost 3 bases, J lost 0 bases, and 7 bases lay in between. Germline V gene sequence: CDR1 MNHEY, CDR2 SVGAGI. As DNA, the CDR3 is TGTGCCAGCAGTTATGGTGGGAGCACAGATACGCAGTATTTT. Residues: CASSYGGSTDTQYF.

This chain uses TRBV5-1 with TRBJ1-1; D might be TRBD1 (5 bases). The germline CDR1 and CDR2 sequences are SGHRS and YFSETQ. Trimming stripped 0 bases from V and 2 bases from J, with 11 bases between. This CDR3 is 15 amino acids long. In nucleotides, the CDR3 is TGCGCCAGCAGCTTGGATGGCAGGGCAAACACTGAAGCTTTCTTT. The encoded protein is CASSLDGRANTEAFF.

The CDR3 nucleotides are TGTGCCAGCAGCGATCGACTAGCGGGAGAGGCGGATACGCAGTATTTT. It codes for CASSDRLAGEADTQYF. This chain uses TRBV4-2 with TRBJ2-3; 12 positions agree with TRBD2. The length of the CDR3 is 16 residues. Trimming cost V 5 bases and J 6 bases; bases outside gene matches: 9. Germline CDR1 LGHNA, CDR2 YNFKEQ.

Comments on this clone: The sample has other DNA sequences that encode this CDR3 too. This chain uses TRBV27 with TRBJ1-2; the D is unclear. The CDR3 totals 16 residues. Trimming took 1 base from V and 8 from J, leaving 20 bases between them. The V gene's germline CDR1 is MNHEY and CDR2 SMNVEV (reference sequence). The CDR3 region is CASSLLLGGHLGGYTF. Here the CDR3 DNA reads TGTGCCAGCAGTTTATTATTAGGTGGGCACTTGGGAGGCTACACCTTC.

The chain recombines TRBV6-5 with TRBJ1-2, with D perhaps matching TRBD1 (6 bases). CDR1 and CDR2 (germline): MNHEY, SVGAGI. Deletions cut 7 bases from V and 7 bases from J, with 16 bases between. There are 13 residues in the CDR3. CDR3 nucleotide sequence: TGTGCCAGCACCCCTACAGGGTATAGTGGCTACACCTTC. It encodes CASTPTGYSGYTF.

V and J are TRBV10-2 and TRBJ2-7, with D perhaps given as TRBD1 or TRBD2 (5 bases each). The V gene's germline CDR1 is WSHSY and CDR2 SAAADI. The CDR3 runs 13 residues. V lost 6 bases and J lost 3, with 12 bases in between. The CDR3: CASREARGYEQYF. The CDR3, as DNA: TGCGCCAGCAGGGAGGCGAGGGGCTACGAGCAGTACTTC.

Only a few counts were recorded for this clone. The chain recombines TRBV15 with TRBJ1-3, with D perhaps matching TRBD1 (5 bases). The germline CDR1 and CDR2 sequences are LNHNV and YYDKDF (reference sequence). This CDR3 is built from 16 residues. Between the trimmed V and J ends, which lost 0 bases and 3 bases, there was a span of 12 bases. The CDR3 coding sequence is TGTGCCACCAGCAGAGATCCAGGGAGCCTTGGAAACACCATATATTTT. This translates into CATSRDPGSLGNTIYF. The full variable domain, with the rest looked up from reference TRBV15 and TRBJ1-3, is DAMVIQNPRYQVTQFGKPVTLSCSQTLNHNVMYWYQQKSSQAPKLLFHYYDKDFNNEADTPDNFQSRRPNTSFCFLDIRSPGLGDTAMYLCATSRDPGSLGNTIYFGEGSWLTVV.

As concerns this clone: This specimen includes other DNA sequences encoding the same CDR3. The chain recombines TRBV27 with TRBJ2-3, with unresolved D. The CDR3 spans 14 residues. CDR1 is MNHEY, CDR2 SMNVEV, per germline (reference sequence). V was trimmed by 1 base and J by 4 bases, leaving 9 bases between them. The CDR3 DNA reads TGTGCCAGCAGTTTATTAGGTGGATCAGATACGCAGTATTTT. This codes for CASSLLGGSDTQYF.

This clone was picked up many times. V gene TRBV7-9 combines with J gene TRBJ2-3; 7 bases are a match to TRBD2. Germline lookup yields CDR1 SEHNR and CDR2 FQNEAQ (reference sequence). With V trimmed by 0 bases and J by 4 bases, 1 base remained unmatched. CDR3 length: 14 residues. For the CDR3, the DNA is TGTGCCAGCAGCTTAGCAGGGAGGGCAGATACGCAGTATTTT. It specifies CASSLAGRADTQYF.

This chain uses TRBV15 with TRBJ2-3, with a possible D match to TRBD1 (6 bases). The CDR3 is 15 residues long. Trimming took 6 bases from V and 0 from J, leaving 13 bases between them. CDR1 and CDR2 from the germline V gene are LNHNV and YYDKDF (reference sequence). CDR3 region: CATRAGESSTDTQYF. Written as DNA, the CDR3 is TGTGCCACCAGGGCAGGGGAGAGTAGCACAGATACGCAGTATTTT.

CDR3 nucleotide sequence: TGCGCCAGCAGTGGAAGGGACATTCAGTACTTC. Its protein product is CASSGRDIQYF. The V call is TRBV23-1, the J call TRBJ2-4; D is ambiguous. TRBV23-1 carries the ORF label, with uncertain function. Deletions cut 5 bases from V and 8 bases from J, with 7 bases between. This CDR3 comprises 11 residues.

This clone was detected only a few times. The chain joins TRBV25-1 to TRBJ2-1; D gene ambiguous. Between the trimmed V and J ends, which lost 4 bases and 4 bases, there was a span of 11 bases. Germline CDR1 MGHDK, CDR2 SYGVNS. The CDR3 runs 14 residues. The CDR3 here is CASSARSRYNEQFF. The CDR3 DNA reads as TGTGCCAGCAGTGCCCGGTCCCGATACAATGAGCAGTTCTTC.

This clone came up once. The V gene is TRBV6-4, the J gene TRBJ2-3; D is unclear. Germline-derived CDR1 and CDR2 are MRHNA and SNTAGT. V was trimmed by 2 bases and J by 4 bases, leaving 7 bases between them. This CDR3 comprises 13 residues. The CDR3: CASSDRVADTQYF. DNA of the CDR3: TGTGCCAGCAGTGACAGGGTGGCAGATACGCAGTATTTT.

V usage is TRBV2 and J usage is TRBJ1-1; D is unresolved. The CDR3 contains 14 residues. CDR1 and CDR2 from the germline V gene are SNHLY and FYNNEI. V gave up 7 bases and J gave up 1 base, with 13 bases separating them. The CDR3 loop reads CASKVAPTNTEAFF. Written as DNA, the CDR3 is TGTGCCAGCAAAGTGGCCCCGACGAACACTGAAGCTTTCTTT.

Only one count was recorded for this clone. V usage is TRBV28 and J usage is TRBJ2-7; TRBD2 matches 11 bases. The CDR3 extends over 16 amino acids. Germline CDR1 reads MDHEN; CDR2 reads SYDVKM. The V segment lost 4 bases and the J segment 0 bases; nucleotides outside the gene matches: 5. The CDR3 loop reads CASSSEGLADSYEQYF. The CDR3 DNA reads as TGTGCCAGCAGTTCAGAGGGACTAGCGGACTCCTACGAGCAGTACTTC.

The V gene is TRBV4-3, the J gene TRBJ2-1; 8 positions match TRBD2. J was trimmed by 0 bases and V by 0 bases; bases with no gene match: 13. CDR3 size: 20 residues. CDR1 is LGHNA and CDR2 is YSLEER in the germline V gene. The CDR3 DNA reads TGCGCCAGCAGCCAAGATCCTTTAGGAACAAGCGGGAGCTCCTACAATGAGCAGTTCTTC. Protein: CASSQDPLGTSGSSYNEQFF.